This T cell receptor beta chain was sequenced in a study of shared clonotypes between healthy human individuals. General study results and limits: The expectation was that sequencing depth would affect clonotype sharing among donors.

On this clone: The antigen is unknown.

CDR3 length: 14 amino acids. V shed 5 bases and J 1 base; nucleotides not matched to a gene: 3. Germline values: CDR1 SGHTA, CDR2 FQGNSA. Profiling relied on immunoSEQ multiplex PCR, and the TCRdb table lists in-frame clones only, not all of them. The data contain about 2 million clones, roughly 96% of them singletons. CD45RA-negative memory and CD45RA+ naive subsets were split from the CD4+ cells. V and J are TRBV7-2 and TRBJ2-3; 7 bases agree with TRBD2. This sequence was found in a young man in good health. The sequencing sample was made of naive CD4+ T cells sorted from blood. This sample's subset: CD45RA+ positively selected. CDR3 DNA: TGTGCCAGCAGCGCGGGGGTCCGCACAGATACGCAGTATTTT. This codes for CASSAGVRTDTQYF.